This TCR beta chain is drawn from a study of cytomegalovirus exposure and HLA in healthy donors. Whole-study results and caveats: Some segments of the V type, notably TRBV6-2 and TRBV6-3, were excluded as indistinguishable.

Vbeta (60) and Jbeta (13) primers were used in the PCR. The method was immunoSEQ multiplex PCR; TCRdb's version includes in-frame clones alone and lacks a portion of them. The sample includes around 130,000 clones, 75% to 90% of them seen just once. Comment on this clone: Its antigen is unknown.

V shed 7 bases, J shed 5 bases, and the junction held 8 bases outside the gene matches. The CDR3 loop spans 12 amino acids. CDR1 and CDR2 (germline): SQVTM, ANQGSEA. Each donor was healthy, and each was a bone marrow donor. Sequencing was performed on PBMCs. The chain joins TRBV29-1 to TRBJ2-7; 7 positions match TRBD1. The TCR was taken from a woman in her thirties or forties in good health and CMV-seronegative. DNA of the CDR3: TGCAGCGGGGGACAGACGACCCACGAGCAGTACTTC. Its protein product is CSGGQTTHEQYF.